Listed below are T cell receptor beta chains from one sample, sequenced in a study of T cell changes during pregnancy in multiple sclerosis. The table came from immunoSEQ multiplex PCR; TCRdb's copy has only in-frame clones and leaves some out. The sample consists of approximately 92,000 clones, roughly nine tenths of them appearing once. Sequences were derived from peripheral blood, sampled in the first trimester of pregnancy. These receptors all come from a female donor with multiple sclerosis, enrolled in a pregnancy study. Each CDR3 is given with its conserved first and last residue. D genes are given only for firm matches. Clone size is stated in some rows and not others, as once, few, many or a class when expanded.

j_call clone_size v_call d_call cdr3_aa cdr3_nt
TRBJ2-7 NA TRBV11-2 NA CASSLDPDSAEQYF TGTGCCAGCAGCTTAGACCCCGACAGTGCCGAGCAGTACTTC
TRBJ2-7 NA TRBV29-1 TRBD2 CSVEGTSGLAGAGEQYF TGCAGCGTGGAGGGGACATCGGGACTAGCGGGAGCGGGGGAGCAGTACTTC
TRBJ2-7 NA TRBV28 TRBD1 CASNLRQGSYEQYF TGTGCCAGCAATCTCCGACAGGGTTCCTACGAGCAGTACTTC
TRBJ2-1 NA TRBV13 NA CASSLVGDNEQFF TGTGCCAGCAGCTTAGTAGGAGACAATGAGCAGTTCTTC
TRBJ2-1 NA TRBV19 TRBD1 CASSILRTGSNPNEQFF TGTGCCAGTAGTATCCTCAGGACAGGGTCGAATCCGAATGAGCAGTTCTTC
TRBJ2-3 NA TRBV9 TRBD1 CASSSSMDRVTDTQYF TGTGCCAGCAGCTCCTCTATGGACAGGGTCACAGATACGCAGTATTTT
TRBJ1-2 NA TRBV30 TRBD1 CAWSGNRQGGNYGYTF TGTGCCTGGAGTGGGAATCGACAGGGCGGCAACTATGGCTACACCTTC
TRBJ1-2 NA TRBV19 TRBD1 CASSFPSWTRDSTNYGYTF TGTGCCAGTAGTTTCCCCTCTTGGACCCGGGACAGTACTAACTATGGCTACACCTTC
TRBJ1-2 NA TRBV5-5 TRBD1 CASSQGQGAGGYTF TGTGCCAGCAGCCAGGGACAGGGGGCAGGAGGCTACACCTTC
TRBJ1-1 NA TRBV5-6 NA CASSLGQATMNTEAFF TGTGCCAGCAGCTTGGGCCAGGCGACCATGAACACTGAAGCTTTCTTT
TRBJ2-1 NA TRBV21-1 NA CASSPVKREGRDEQFF TGTGCCAGCAGCCCCGTCAAGCGGGAGGGCCGGGATGAGCAGTTCTTC
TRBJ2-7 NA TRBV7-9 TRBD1 CASSLGGTGDHEQYF TGTGCCAGCAGCTTAGGCGGGACAGGGGACCACGAGCAGTACTTC
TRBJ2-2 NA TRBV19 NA CASSIAPGPRTGELFF TGTGCCAGTAGTATAGCACCAGGGCCCCGCACCGGGGAGCTGTTTTTT
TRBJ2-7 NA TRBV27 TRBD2 CASSRTSGSVEQYF TGTGCCAGCAGCCGGACTAGCGGGAGTGTTGAGCAGTACTTC
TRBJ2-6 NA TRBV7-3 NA CASSLTQSGANVLTF TGTGCCAGCAGCTTAACGCAGTCTGGGGCCAACGTCCTGACTTTC
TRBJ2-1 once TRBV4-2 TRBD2 CASSHSVTGASGDNEQFF TGTGCCAGCAGCCATTCTGTGACCGGGGCTAGCGGGGACAATGAGCAGTTCTTC
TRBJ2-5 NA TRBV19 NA CASSMGDGTTGETQYF TGTGCCAGTAGTATGGGGGATGGGACTACAGGGGAGACCCAGTACTTC
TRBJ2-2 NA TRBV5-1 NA CASSLAQGNVGTGELFF TGCGCCAGCAGCTTGGCTCAGGGTAACGTGGGCACCGGGGAGCTGTTTTTT
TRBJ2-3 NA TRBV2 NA CASSDGSVYRVSQYF TGTGCCAGCAGTGACGGGTCTGTTTATCGGGTTTCGCAGTATTTT
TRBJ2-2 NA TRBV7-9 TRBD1 CASTQRTGPNTGELFF TGTGCCAGCACCCAAAGGACAGGGCCGAACACCGGGGAGCTGTTTTTT
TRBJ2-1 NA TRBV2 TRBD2 CASLWTSGSLYEQFF TGTGCCAGCCTTTGGACTAGCGGGAGCCTCTATGAGCAGTTCTTC
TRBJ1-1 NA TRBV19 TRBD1 CASSPGQPRRGTEAFF TGTGCCAGTAGTCCGGGACAGCCCCGGAGGGGGACTGAAGCTTTCTTT
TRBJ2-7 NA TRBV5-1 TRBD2 CASSLSRGRGLEQYF TGCGCCAGCAGCTTGTCTCGCGGGAGGGGTCTCGAGCAGTACTTC
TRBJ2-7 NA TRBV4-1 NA CASSQEKSVGGGYYEQYF TGCGCCAGCAGCCAAGAAAAGTCTGTAGGAGGGGGCTACTACGAGCAGTACTTC
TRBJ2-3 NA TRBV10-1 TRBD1 CASSEIKGAADTQYF TGCGCCAGCAGTGAGATAAAGGGGGCAGCAGATACGCAGTATTTT
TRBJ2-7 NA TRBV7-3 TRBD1 CASSLTPGQGYEQYF TGTGCCAGCAGCTTAACTCCTGGACAGGGCTACGAGCAGTACTTC
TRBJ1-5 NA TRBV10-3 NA CAIRRPGTRWRYSNQPQHF TGTGCCATCAGAAGACCCGGGACACGTTGGCGTTATAGCAATCAGCCCCAGCATTTT
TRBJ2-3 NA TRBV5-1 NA CASSLWSLDTQYF TGCGCCAGCAGCTTGTGGAGCCTAGATACGCAGTATTTT
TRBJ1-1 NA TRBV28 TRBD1 CASKWTGKSTEAFF TGTGCCAGCAAGTGGACAGGGAAATCTACTGAAGCTTTCTTT
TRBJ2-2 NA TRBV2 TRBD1 CASSRQGTGELFF TGTGCCAGCAGTCGACAGGGGACCGGGGAGCTGTTTTTT
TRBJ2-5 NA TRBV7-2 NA CASSLSGLGETQYF TGTGCCAGCAGCTTATCAGGACTTGGAGAGACCCAGTACTTC
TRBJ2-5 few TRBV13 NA CASSSPGETQYF TGTGCCAGCAGCTCCCCCGGAGAGACCCAGTACTTC
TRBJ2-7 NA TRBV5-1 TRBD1 CASSEDRGSYEQYF TGCGCCAGCAGCGAGGACAGGGGATCCTACGAGCAGTACTTC
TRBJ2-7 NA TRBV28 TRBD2 CASSLSASGTTGEQYF TGTGCCAGCAGTTTATCTGCTAGCGGGACTACAGGGGAGCAGTACTTC
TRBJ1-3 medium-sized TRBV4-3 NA CASSQDRGGNTIYF TGCGCCAGCAGCCAAGACAGGGGTGGAAACACCATATATTTT
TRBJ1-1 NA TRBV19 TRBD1 CASSLDGQGDEAFF TGTGCCAGTAGTCTCGACGGACAGGGAGATGAAGCTTTCTTT
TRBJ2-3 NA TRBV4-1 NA CASSQDIRARADTQYF TGCGCCAGCAGCCAAGATATCAGGGCCAGGGCAGATACGCAGTATTTT
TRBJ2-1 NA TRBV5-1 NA CASSLTGKYNEQFF TGCGCCAGCAGCTTGACAGGGAAGTACAATGAGCAGTTCTTC